This record covers a single T cell receptor beta chain. The antigen is not known. This PCR relied on a set of 60 Vbeta primers and 13 Jbeta primers. Data came from immunoSEQ multiplex PCR; TCRdb stores just in-frame clones and leaves some out. The table lists about 87,000 clones, 75% to 85% of them singletons. These data belong to a study of cytomegalovirus exposure and HLA in healthy donors. Study-level findings and limits: Clonal expansion was found to be greater in HLA-associated TCR beta chains than in equally common others in a later analysis. Sequence variants that were highly shared formed a cluster that was likely a sequencing artifact. Many donors carried some public TCRs, although rarity characterized most TCR sequences.

The sequence was collected from a woman in her thirties or forties in good health and CMV-seronegative. The material sequenced was PBMCs.

Here the CDR3 reads CAIRDRSYEQYF. CDR3 nucleotide sequence: TGTGCCATCCGGGACAGGAGCTACGAGCAGTACTTC. This chain connects TRBV10-3 to TRBJ2-7; 8 bases fit TRBD1. This CDR3 comprises 12 residues. The germline CDR1 and CDR2 sequences are ENHRY and SYGVKD. With 8 bases clipped from V and 3 bases from J, the junction kept 3 bases outside the gene matches.